The 25 T cell receptor beta chains reported below all come from one sample, sequenced in a study of blood T cell repertoires in COVID-19. The method was immunoSEQ multiplex PCR; TCRdb's version includes in-frame clones alone and lacks a portion of them. This table holds some 320,000 clones, about 90% found once. The sequencing sample was made of peripheral blood. Receptors originate from a woman aged 45 to 65 who had recovered from COVID-19.

This chain joins TRBV5-1 and TRBJ2-5; 9 nucleotides agree with TRBD2. The CDR3 has 20 amino acids. Looked up from germline, CDR1 is SGHRS and CDR2 is YFSETQ. The V and J ends lost 3 bases and 5 bases, in that order; junction bases with no gene match: 23. The chain's CDR3 is CASSSNLITTSGLREETQYF. The DNA for the CDR3 is TGCGCCAGCAGCTCCAACCTCATCACGACTAGCGGCCTAAGAGAGGAGACCCAGTACTTC.

V gene TRBV7-3 combines with J gene TRBJ2-2; D unresolved. Germline V CDR1 and CDR2: SGHTA, FQGTGA. V was pared by 4 bases and J by 1 base, with 7 bases between. This CDR3 comprises 14 residues. The CDR3 coding sequence is TGTGCCAGCAGCTCAGGAAGGAACACCGGGGAGCTGTTTTTT. Translated: CASSSGRNTGELFF. Full variable domain (remainder filled in from reference TRBV7-3 and TRBJ2-2): GAGVSQTPSNKVTEKGKYVELRCDPISGHTALYWYRQSLGQGPEFLIYFQGTGAADDSGLPNDRFFAVRPEGSVSTLKIQRTERGDSAVYLCASSSGRNTGELFFGEGSRLTVL.

The chain uses TRBV18 and TRBJ2-6; TRBD1 matches 9 bases. Trimming cost V 5 bases and J 0 bases; bases outside gene matches: 11. This CDR3 contains 19 residues. Germline loops: CDR1 KGHSH, CDR2 LQKENI. CDR3 residues: CASSKIRTGELSGANVLTF. Here the CDR3 DNA reads TGTGCCAGCTCAAAGATAAGGACAGGGGAACTCTCTGGGGCCAACGTCCTGACTTTC. The full variable domain, rest sourced from reference TRBV18 and TRBJ2-6, is NAGVMQNPRHLVRRRGQEARLRCSPMKGHSHVYWYRQLPEEGLKFMVYLQKENIIDESGMPKERFSAEFPKEGPSILRIQQVVRGDSAAYFCASSKIRTGELSGANVLTFGAGSRLTVL.

The J gene is TRBJ1-2, the V gene TRBV20-1; D ambiguous. The germline CDR1 and CDR2 sequences are DFQATT and SNEGSKA (reference sequence). The CDR3 is 11 residues long. V dropped 5 bases and J dropped 1 base, with 5 bases sitting between them. CDR3 amino acids: CSAPDNYGYTF. The CDR3 DNA reads as TGCAGTGCTCCAGATAACTATGGCTACACCTTC.

This rearrangement joins TRBV7-9 to TRBJ1-1; D gene unclear. Germline lookup yields CDR1 SEHNR and CDR2 FQNEAQ (reference sequence). The CDR3 is 14 residues long. V lost 3 bases and J lost 4, with 12 bases in between. The CDR3 DNA is TGTGCCAGCAGCTTCTCAACGAGCGGCACTGAAGCTTTCTTT. It codes for CASSFSTSGTEAFF.

The chain employs TRBV24-1 and TRBJ2-1; 10 bases are shared with TRBD1. CDR3 length: 16 amino acids. Trimming at V came to 4 bases and at J to 7 bases, leaving 9 bases not matched to a gene. Germline V gene data show CDR1 as KGHDR and CDR2 as SFDVKD. CDR3 sequence: CATSDTGTGARNEQFF. The DNA for the CDR3 is TGTGCCACCAGTGACACCGGGACAGGGGCAAGGAATGAGCAGTTCTTC.

CDR3 protein: CASSQVETLGDPLQPQHF. CDR3 in DNA: TGCGCCAGCAGCCAAGTCGAGACCCTTGGAGATCCCCTGCAGCCCCAGCATTTT. The chain carries TRBV4-1 and TRBJ1-5; D unclear. The ends were cut back, 1 base at V and 7 bases at J, with 23 bases in the middle. Looked up from germline, CDR1 is MGHRA and CDR2 is YSYEKL. There are 18 residues in the CDR3.

This clone was observed a single time. The CDR3 DNA is TGTGCCAGCAGCCAAGTGCGGGGGTTGCACCACACAGATACGCAGTATTTT. This sequence encodes CASSQVRGLHHTDTQYF. The rearrangement links TRBV3-1 (or the pseudogene TRBV3-2) to TRBJ2-3; TRBD2 aligns across 7 bases. V was pared by 1 base and J by 2 bases, with 9 bases of the junction left unmatched. Per the germline V gene, CDR1 is LGHDT and CDR2 is YNNKEL (reference sequence). The CDR3 sequence is 17 residues long.

CDR3 loop: CASRDRDRPRSSYEQYF. As DNA, the CDR3 is TGTGCCAGCAGAGACCGGGACAGGCCCAGGAGCTCCTACGAGCAGTACTTC. V is TRBV27 and J is TRBJ2-7; the match to TRBD1 covers 8 bases. CDR1 and CDR2 (germline): MNHEY, SMNVEV (reference sequence). J was trimmed by 0 bases and V by 6 bases; bases with no gene match: 13. This CDR3 has 17 amino acids.

The chain combines TRBV18 with TRBJ2-1; D might be TRBD1 (6 bases). The CDR3 length is 14 residues. Germline V gene sequence: CDR1 KGHSH, CDR2 LQKENI. V lost 3 bases to trimming and J lost 6 bases, with 12 bases between them. The CDR3 DNA sequence: TGTGCCAGCTCACCGGGTTCAGGGGTCAATGAGCAGTTCTTC. Encoded protein: CASSPGSGVNEQFF.

The J gene is TRBJ2-1, the V gene TRBV24-1; TRBD1 is a possible D gene (6 bases). This CDR3 contains 14 residues. The germline gives CDR1 KGHDR, CDR2 SFDVKD. V gave up 7 bases and J gave up 2 bases, with 11 bases separating them. CDR3 amino acids: CATRGDRPYNEQFF. CDR3 coding DNA: TGTGCCACCAGGGGTGACAGGCCCTACAATGAGCAGTTCTTC.

The genes are TRBV5-1 and TRBJ2-2, with 10 bases lining up with TRBD2. V shed 4 bases and J 5 bases; nucleotides not matched to a gene: 8. CDR3 length: 16 residues. The V gene's germline CDR1 is SGHRS and CDR2 YFSETQ. This CDR3 is CASSGIAGGSTGELFF. CDR3 sequence (DNA): TGCGCCAGCAGCGGGATAGCGGGGGGCTCTACCGGGGAGCTGTTTTTT.

This chain connects TRBV7-2 to TRBJ1-5; D unresolved. There are 14 residues in the CDR3. V shed 7 bases and J shed 1 base, with 11 bases lying between them. The germline V gene encodes CDR1 SGHTA and CDR2 FQGNSA. CDR3 sequence (DNA): TGTGCCAGCACCCTACGAGGAAGCAATCAGCCCCAGCATTTT. This encodes CASTLRGSNQPQHF.

The chain employs TRBV27 and TRBJ1-4; maybe TRBD1 (5 bases). The CDR3 consists of 14 residues. Trimming took 6 bases from V and 0 from J, leaving 8 bases between them. CDR1 is MNHEY and CDR2 is SMNVEV in the germline V gene (reference sequence). CDR3 region: CASSRQSTNEKLFF. The CDR3 nucleotides are TGTGCCAGCAGCAGACAGTCAACTAATGAAAAACTGTTTTTT.

The chain carries TRBV28 and TRBJ1-6; tentatively, D is TRBD1 (5 bases). The CDR3 contains 13 residues. V was trimmed by 3 bases and J by 8 bases, leaving 8 bases between them. Germline loops: CDR1 MDHEN, CDR2 SYDVKM. The CDR3 DNA follows: TGTGCCAGCAGTTTTGCAGGGTATTCACCCCTCCACTTT. This sequence encodes CASSFAGYSPLHF.

J is TRBJ2-2 and V is TRBV5-6; D gene ambiguous. This CDR3 spans 11 amino acids. CDR1 and CDR2 (germline): SGHDT, YYEEEE. V dropped 0 bases and J dropped 8 bases, with 2 bases sitting between them. The CDR3 nucleotides read TGTGCCAGCAGCTTGGCAGGGGAGCTGTTTTTT. It translates to CASSLAGELFF.

The J gene is TRBJ2-6, the V gene TRBV10-3; 8 nucleotides align to TRBD2. This CDR3 is 21 amino acids long. V was clipped by 8 bases and J by 0 bases; unmatched bases: 21. Germline CDR1 and CDR2: ENHRY and SYGVKD. The CDR3 reads CAILGADSPAGVPSGANVLTF. CDR3 coding DNA: TGTGCCATCCTAGGGGCGGATTCCCCAGCGGGAGTCCCCTCTGGGGCCAACGTCCTGACTTTC.

V and J are TRBV27 and TRBJ2-1; TRBD1 matches 9 bases. V shed 1 base, J shed 7 bases, and the junction held 8 bases outside the gene matches. Germline V lookup: CDR1 MNHEY, CDR2 SMNVEV (reference sequence). The CDR3 has 16 residues. CDR3 in amino acids: CASSLFWDRVSNEQFF. The CDR3 nucleotides are TGTGCCAGCAGTTTATTTTGGGACAGGGTTTCTAATGAGCAGTTCTTC.

Here the CDR3 DNA reads TGCGCCAGCAGCTCATCCGGGTCCCAAGAGACCCAGTACTTC. Amino acids: CASSSSGSQETQYF. The V call is TRBV5-1, the J call TRBJ2-5; D is uncertain. Germline V gene sequence: CDR1 SGHRS, CDR2 YFSETQ. Trimming removed 3 bases from V and 1 base from J, with 10 bases in between. CDR3 size: 14 residues.

The V call is TRBV28, the J call TRBJ2-4, with 10 bases fitting TRBD2. The CDR3 covers 18 residues. The ends lost 2 bases at V and 3 bases at J; junction bases unmatched: 10. The germline CDR1 and CDR2 sequences are MDHEN and SYDVKM. This chain's CDR3 is CASSLGASGGGGKNIQYF. The CDR3, as DNA: TGTGCCAGCAGTTTAGGTGCTAGCGGGGGCGGGGGCAAAAACATTCAGTACTTC.

The rearrangement links TRBV7-2 to TRBJ1-5; perhaps TRBD1 as D (5 bases). Trimming removed 3 bases from V and 6 bases from J, with 21 bases in between. From germline, CDR1 is SGHTA and CDR2 FQGNSA. The CDR3 is made up of 17 amino acids. The CDR3 protein is CASSFRSGWDQGQPQHF. CDR3 sequence (DNA): TGTGCCAGCAGCTTTCGCTCGGGCTGGGATCAGGGTCAGCCCCAGCATTTT.

This clone was recorded once. This chain connects TRBV3-1 (or the pseudogene TRBV3-2) to TRBJ2-4; TRBD1 might be the D (5 bases). The V and J ends lost 3 bases and 5 bases respectively, with 14 bases between them. Germline CDR1 LGHDT, CDR2 YNNKEL (reference sequence). This CDR3 has 15 residues. The CDR3 region has the DNA TGTGCCAGCAGCCATCCCATTTTGGGGCAAAACATTCAGTACTTC. Amino acids: CASSHPILGQNIQYF.

The CDR3 is CASSLVTGGPTDTQYF. In DNA, the CDR3 is TGTGCCAGCAGCTTAGTCACAGGGGGTCCCACAGATACGCAGTATTTT. The V call is TRBV7-8, the J call TRBJ2-3; 8 bases align to TRBD1. Germline values: CDR1 SGHVS, CDR2 FQNEAQ. There are 16 residues in the CDR3. The trim removed 1 base at V and 2 bases at J, leaving 5 bases unmatched.

The sample holds one count of this clone. The chain recombines TRBV7-2 with TRBJ2-1; TRBD2 agrees at 7 bases. V lost 1 base and J lost 5; bases outside the gene matches: 5. Germline CDR1 reads SGHTA; CDR2 reads FQGNSA. This CDR3 region has 15 residues. The CDR3 sequence is CASSLEGGSNNEQFF. For the CDR3, the DNA is TGTGCCAGCAGCTTAGAAGGCGGGAGTAACAATGAGCAGTTCTTC.

This sequence joins TRBV9 and TRBJ2-3, with 8 nucleotides matching TRBD2. J gave up 5 bases and V 10 bases, and 6 bases lay outside the gene matches. This CDR3 comprises 12 residues. Germline values: CDR1 SGDLS, CDR2 YYNGEE. The CDR3 reads CASGGAGDTQYF. DNA of the CDR3: TGTGCCTCCGGGGGGGCTGGAGATACGCAGTATTTT.